This is a list of T cell receptor beta chains from one sample in a study of tumor-infiltrating lymphocytes in primary liver carcinoma. Using its own MiXCR run on the multiplex PCR reads, TCRdb lists one record per CDR3 protein. The sample shows 150,000 to 200,000 distinct CDR3 sequences, 85% of them seen only once. Source material: tumor tissue from primary liver carcinoma. The receptor set was obtained from a man in his forties with primary liver carcinoma and hepatitis B virus infection. Each CDR3 is given with its conserved first and last residue.

>TRBV12-3/TRBV12-4|TRBJ2-4
CASTRTELAKNIQYF
>TRBV5-1|TRBJ2-7
CTSSAGTSGSPEQYF
>TRBV11-2|TRBJ2-6
CANNMGGDRGISVSGANVLTF
>TRBV7-9|TRBJ1-2
CASSTPGGELGYTF
>TRBV5-4|TRBJ2-1
CATTSGRPSEQSF
>TRBV7-3|TRBJ2-2
CASSLKSGGMAGELFF
>TRBV7-8|TRBJ2-6
CASSFTVTHSGANVLTF
>TRBV12-3/TRBV12-4|TRBJ2-7
CTSSPRGGPYEQYF
>TRBV6-2/TRBV6-3|TRBJ1-5
CDSSPHRGLWDQSQHF
>TRBV6-1|TRBJ2-7
CANSVGTVDSYEQYF
>TRBV12-3/TRBV12-4|TRBJ2-7
CAGSLSAGEQYF
>TRBV29-1|TRBJ1-1
CSIGDSSNTEAFF
>TRBV10-2|TRBJ1-6
CASSESTVNLPLHF
>TRBV11-3|TRBJ1-1
CANSKATGTEASF
>TRBV7-7|TRBJ2-1
CASSLGGTDEQFF
>TRBV29-1|TRBJ2-7
CSVASGWVMPYKQYF
>TRBV7-3|TRBJ1-1
CASSSGQGRTKAFF
>TRBV29-1|TRBJ2-7
CSVVQREPYEQYF
>TRBV7-8|TRBJ1-1
CVSSLDVGGIEAFF
>TRBV4-3|TRBJ2-1
CANSQDPTGANVQFF
>TRBV4-1|TRBJ2-3
CASSQGGGLAGGQDMQYF
>TRBV11-2|TRBJ2-2
CASACELNTGELLF
>TRBV11-2|TRBJ2-3
CASSLNRHGDTQYF
>TRBV6-1|TRBJ2-1
CASSEVADEQYF
>TRBV6-6|.
CASSYSCRFGEQFF
>TRBV28|TRBJ2-1
CAGIPPEQGGYNEQFF
>TRBV29-1|TRBJ2-1
CSVEFQGSGQFF
>TRBV5-1|TRBJ2-1
CVSSPDTRPASGSSYNEPFF
>TRBV12-3/TRBV12-4|TRBJ1-5
CVSSQQGDNQPQLF
>TRBV12-3/TRBV12-4|TRBJ1-2
CASRSGQGIGYVYTF
>TRBV4-2|TRBJ2-5
CASSPSWTSLVVFGETQYF
>TRBV5-5|TRBJ2-2
CASNLDPTTGKLFF
>TRBV5-1|TRBJ2-2
CASSLAAANTGDLFF
>TRBV4-3|TRBJ2-3
CASSQDQLAADTQYF
>TRBV5-1|TRBJ2-5
CASSLEGETRYF
>TRBV12-3/TRBV12-4|TRBJ2-7
CASNSTLSATYEQYF
>TRBV5-4|TRBJ2-7
CASNLQGLDEQKF
>TRBV29-1|TRBJ2-1
CGIARPSYNEQFF
>TRBV29-1|TRBJ2-7
CNVEDPCGSSYEQYF
>TRBV5-6|TRBJ1-1
CASSLWGEGTEAFF
>TRBV29-1|TRBJ2-1
CSVRPAGEHYSEQFF
>TRBV29-1|TRBJ2-7
CSVAGTGSGEQYF
>TRBV4-3|TRBJ2-6
CTSSQGTPEANALTF
>TRBV11-2|.
CASSLRGVQPQYF
>TRBV6-5|TRBJ2-7
CTNTRTLNRGKQYF
>TRBV6-5|TRBJ2-7
CATSLRAVGTYEQYF
>TRBV28|TRBJ2-2
CASDRVTGELFF
>TRBV10-1|TRBJ2-1
CAGSDQRRGGNEQFF
>TRBV6-5|TRBJ2-6
CASSYSTVNVLTF
>TRBV12-3/TRBV12-4|TRBJ2-3
CASSTGGTDTQYF
>TRBV6-2/TRBV6-3|TRBJ1-2
CASSYSLGNYGYIF
>TRBV28|TRBJ2-2
CASSPPGQGRTGELFF
>TRBV6-6|TRBJ1-3
CASSPGGGSANSIYF
>TRBV6-5|TRBJ2-7
CASILRAVGTYEQYF
>TRBV10-3|TRBJ2-3
CTISVTTYTDTQYF
>TRBV4-1|TRBJ1-3
CASSQGGQPSGNTVCF
>TRBV28|TRBJ2-4
CANRGGLAKNIQYF